This T cell receptor (beta chain) is from a study of technical replicates of blood from a few donors. Measured with immunoSEQ multiplex PCR; TCRdb has only the in-frame clones, and not every one. The table has around 69,000 clones, nearly 98% seen once. Germline V gene lookup returns CDR1 WSHSY and CDR2 SAAADI. CDR3 length: 15 amino acids. Unmatched junction bases numbered 9, after V lost 6 bases and J lost 7 bases. This TCR was recovered from a human donor in good health. This chain connects TRBV10-2 to TRBJ2-2; 9 bases map to TRBD2. The sequencing sample was made of T cells isolated from PBMCs. The CDR3 coding sequence is TGCGCCAGCAGGCCCGAGAGCGGGAGGTTCGGGGAGCTGTTTTTT. Protein product: CASRPESGRFGELFF.